This TCR beta chain is drawn from a study of Graves' ophthalmopathy and Graves' hyperthyroidism. Clinical symptoms, serum thyroxine, TRAb, thyroid ultrasound and orbital computed tomography determined diagnosis. Fresh peripheral blood, 8.5 to 10 ml, was the PBMC source. TCR beta CDR3 amplification used RNA transcripts. First-round RT-PCR relied on HTBI primers, and a second-round multiplex PCR came next. TCRdb used MiXCR to reprocess the multiplex PCR reads, holding one entry per CDR3 protein. The sample includes 660,000 or so distinct CDR3 sequences, about 40% of them seen just once. Regarding this clonotype: The antigen remains unidentified.

The germline V and J ends were trimmed by 4 bases and 0 bases, with 13 bases remaining between them. This CDR3 has 17 residues. General observations from the study: Blood shared most expanded thyroid clonotypes above 0.001 frequency.

The rearrangement links TRBV12-3 or TRBV12-4 to TRBJ1-6; D ambiguous. The TCR sequence derives from an adult man with Graves' ophthalmopathy. Sequencing was done on a sample of peripheral blood. Written as DNA, the CDR3 is TGTGCCAGCAGTTACTCCGCAGGCATCTCCTATAATTCACCCCTCCACTTT. It specifies CASSYSAGISYNSPLHF.